A selection of T cell receptor beta chains follows, all from one sample in a study of shared clonotypes between healthy human individuals. The data were produced by immunoSEQ multiplex PCR, yet TCRdb's version contains in-frame clones alone and is incomplete. The sample yields around 500,000 clones, about three quarters seen once. What was sequenced was PBMCs. The source of these receptors is a woman in her forties in good health. Some clones in this sample may be carry-over from other donors' samples. Each CDR3 is given with its conserved first and last residue. Clone size is given for some rows only: seen once, a few or many times, or a class if the clone is expanded.

j_gene	abundance	v_gene	CDR3aa
TRBJ1-1	-	TRBV5-4	CASSLGTPRVGTEAFF
TRBJ1-5	-	TRBV2	CASSLQGASNQPQHF
TRBJ2-3	-	TRBV11-2	CASSPGLAGDTQYF
TRBJ2-1	-	TRBV5-1	CASSFGTSYEQFF
TRBJ2-1	-	TRBV4-2	CASSQVVAGGAYNEQFF
TRBJ1-2	-	TRBV5-1	CASSTGGSDNGYTF
TRBJ1-2	-	TRBV7-2	CASSLRPGRDYGYTF
TRBJ2-3	-	TRBV10-2	CASSPGLGVGTDTQYF
TRBJ2-1	few	TRBV7-9	CASSPRDRGLNEQFF
TRBJ2-4	-	TRBV28	CASSFRGTKNIQYF
TRBJ2-7	-	TRBV9	CASSVGAAGALEEQYF
TRBJ1-4	-	TRBV2	CASSYDRGYVKLFF
TRBJ2-3	-	TRBV4-1	CASSQATSRTSGRGSQYF
TRBJ2-7	-	TRBV28	CASSLAGFSYEQYF
TRBJ2-5	-	TRBV4-2	CASSQGLAGQETQYF
TRBJ2-1	once	TRBV30	CAWRPPTPYNEQFF
TRBJ2-7	-	TRBV10-3	CATGTLPGQLSYEQYF
TRBJ2-3	once	TRBV2	CASSGVGWGADTQYF
TRBJ1-2	-	TRBV28	CASSLGARGYGYTF
TRBJ2-2	few	TRBV18	CASSPDWSGSDGELFF
TRBJ2-7	-	TRBV15	CATRVAGEGYEQYF
TRBJ1-1	-	TRBV4-2	CASSQDGSNTEAFF
TRBJ2-3	many	TRBV5-4	CASSLAGPTDTQYF
TRBJ1-1	-	TRBV5-4	CASSLGSGLEAFF
TRBJ2-3	few	TRBV5-1	CASRLWGGGTDTQYF
TRBJ1-3	-	TRBV19	CASRNPTGSSGNTIYF
TRBJ2-5	once	TRBV11-2	CASSLARLRETQYF
TRBJ2-1	-	TRBV19	CASNVETSGLMWFF
TRBJ2-5	-	TRBV7-8	CASSLGQQETQYF
TRBJ2-7	-	TRBV19	CASSGIAGVEQYF
TRBJ1-5	-	TRBV28	CASSRQGQPQHF
TRBJ2-2	-	TRBV29-1	CSATFTGELFF
TRBJ1-3	-	TRBV7-9	CASSGNTIYF
TRBJ1-2	-	TRBV30	CAWSLGTGGGYTF
TRBJ1-5	-	TRBV25-1	CASIKQGALNQPQHF
TRBJ2-7	-	TRBV7-9	CASSRGAGRGPYEQYF
TRBJ2-6	once	TRBV7-9	CASSPTSSGANVLTF
TRBJ2-5	-	TRBV7-3	CASSLIRAETQYF
TRBJ2-7	-	TRBV9	CASSVTSQGEQYF
TRBJ2-7	once	TRBV7-9	CASSWREGTDFIHEQYF
TRBJ1-1	once	TRBV19	CASSIGRAEAFF
TRBJ1-4	few	TRBV28	CASSPAGQTSTNEKLFF
TRBJ2-7	-	TRBV2	CASSGLAGEQYF
TRBJ2-7	many	TRBV2	CASSSNWSYEQYF
TRBJ1-1	once	TRBV9	CASSVVPGVNTEAFF
TRBJ1-1	few	TRBV9	CASSPLGGTEAFF
TRBJ2-1	-	TRBV6-1	CASSEGMQPPIRNEQFF
TRBJ2-3	many	TRBV5-1	CASSAPGGSTDTQYF
TRBJ1-1	-	TRBV5-1	CASSMTGGHTEAFF
TRBJ2-1	-	TRBV7-9	CASSLKRIDYNEQFF
TRBJ2-7	-	TRBV5-4	CASSSASGSHEQYF
TRBJ2-2	-	TRBV4-1	CASSQVGGSGELFF
TRBJ2-7	few	TRBV18	CASSRPGDRGYEQYF